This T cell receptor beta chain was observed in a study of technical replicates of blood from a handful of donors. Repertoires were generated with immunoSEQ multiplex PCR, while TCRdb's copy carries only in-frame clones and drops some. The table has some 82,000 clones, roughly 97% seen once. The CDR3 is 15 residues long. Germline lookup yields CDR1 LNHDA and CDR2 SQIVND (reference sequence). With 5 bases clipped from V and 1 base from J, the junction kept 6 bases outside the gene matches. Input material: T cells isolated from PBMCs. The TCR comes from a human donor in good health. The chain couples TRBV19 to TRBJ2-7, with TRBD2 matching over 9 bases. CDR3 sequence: CASSSAGGPSYEQYF. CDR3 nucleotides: TGTGCCAGTAGTTCGGCGGGGGGGCCTTCCTACGAGCAGTACTTC.